This T cell receptor (beta chain) was documented in a study of PD-L1 blockade in urothelial cancer. Study-level information: The number of prior chemotherapy regimens per patient was 0 to 3. Study-level results: Greater 3-week expansion of tumor-associated blood clones was recorded for durable-benefit patients.

The CDR3 totals 14 residues. Germline CDR1 reads SGHVS; CDR2 reads FNYEAQ. The trim removed 6 bases at V and 4 bases at J, leaving 7 bases unmatched. There are a few counts of this clone. Its antigen is not known. Patients presented with locally advanced or metastatic urothelial carcinoma. Data came from immunoSEQ multiplex PCR; TCRdb stores just in-frame clones and leaves some out. The table records about 74,000 clones, under 90% of them present only once. V and J are TRBV7-6 and TRBJ1-1, with TRBD1 matching 8 bases. The sequencing used PBMCs, collected around atezolizumab (anti-PD-L1) treatment. This clonotype originated in a man between 65 and 80 years old with urothelial cancer. The CDR3 spells CASREGTGSTEAFF. The CDR3 DNA reads TGTGCCAGCAGAGAAGGGACAGGCTCCACTGAAGCTTTCTTT.